Sequencing of this TCR beta chain was carried out in a study of cytomegalovirus exposure and HLA in healthy donors. It was with 60 Vbeta and 13 Jbeta primers that the PCR ran. TCRdb's table, derived via immunoSEQ multiplex PCR, lists solely in-frame clones and lacks some. The table includes about 200,000 clones, about 79% detected once. Material for sequencing was PBMCs. The TCR originated in a boy between 2 and 10 years old in good health and CMV-seronegative.

For the CDR3, the DNA is TGTGCCAGCAGCCTACGCGGGACCTACTACGAGCAGTACTTC. As protein: CASSLRGTYYEQYF. The chain uses TRBV5-6 and TRBJ2-7, with D tentatively TRBD2 (6 bases). Deletions cut 4 bases from V and 3 bases from J, with 14 bases between. Germline CDR1 is SGHDT and CDR2 is YYEEEE. This CDR3 spans 14 amino acids.